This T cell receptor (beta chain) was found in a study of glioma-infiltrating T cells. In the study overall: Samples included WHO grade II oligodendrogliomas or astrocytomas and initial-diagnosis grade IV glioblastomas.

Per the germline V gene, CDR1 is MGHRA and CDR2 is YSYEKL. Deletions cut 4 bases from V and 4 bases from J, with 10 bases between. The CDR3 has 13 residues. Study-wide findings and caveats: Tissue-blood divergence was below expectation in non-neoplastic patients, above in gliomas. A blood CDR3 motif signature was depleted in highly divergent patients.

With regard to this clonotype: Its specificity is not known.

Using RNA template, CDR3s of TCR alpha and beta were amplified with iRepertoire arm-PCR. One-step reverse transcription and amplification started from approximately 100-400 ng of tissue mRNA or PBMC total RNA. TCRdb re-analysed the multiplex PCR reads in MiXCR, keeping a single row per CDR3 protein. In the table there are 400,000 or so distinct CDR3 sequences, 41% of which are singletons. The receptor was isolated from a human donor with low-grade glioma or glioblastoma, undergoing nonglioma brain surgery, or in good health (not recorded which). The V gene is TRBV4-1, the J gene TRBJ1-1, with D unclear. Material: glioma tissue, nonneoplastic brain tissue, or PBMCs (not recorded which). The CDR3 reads CASSPSEGTEAFF. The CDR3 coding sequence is TGCGCCAGCAGCCCATCAGAGGGCACTGAAGCTTTCTTT.